Listed below are T cell receptor beta chains from one sample, sequenced in a study of blood T cell repertoires in COVID-19. Clones were read by immunoSEQ multiplex PCR, and TCRdb kept only the in-frame ones, dropping some. The sample consists of fewer than 450,000 clones, roughly nine tenths of them appearing once. Sequencing input: PBMCs or T cells enriched from blood (not recorded which). The receptors come from a woman aged 25 to 39 who had recovered from COVID-19. The CDR3 runs from the conserved cysteine through the conserved F or W. A D gene is named only where the DNA matches it firmly. Clone size is not always given. Where it is, it says once, few, many or a class for expanded clones.

d_call	clone_size	v_call	j_call	cdr3_nt	cdr3_aa
.	.	TRBV10-3	TRBJ1-4	TGTGCCATCAGTGGACAGGCCCAGACCGACCCCACTAATGAAAAACTGTTTTTT	CAISGQAQTDPTNEKLFF
TRBD1	.	TRBV5-4	TRBJ1-6	TGTGCCAGCAGCTACGACGGGGACAGGTATAATTCACCCCTCCACTTT	CASSYDGDRYNSPLHF
TRBD2	.	TRBV4-1	TRBJ2-7	TGCGCCAGCAGCCAAGGGTCCGCGACTAGCGGGGGACCCCCCTCCTACGAGCAGTACTTC	CASSQGSATSGGPPSYEQYF
TRBD1	.	TRBV7-2	TRBJ2-7	TGTGCCAGCAGCTCCGGACGGGACAGGGCCTCCTACGAGCAGTACTTC	CASSSGRDRASYEQYF
TRBD1	.	TRBV2	TRBJ2-7	TGTGCCAGCCGGGACAGGGGGTCACACGAGCAGTACTTC	CASRDRGSHEQYF
TRBD1	once	TRBV2	TRBJ1-4	TGTGCCAGCAGACCTGGACAGGGGTTTGTAAAACTGTTTTTT	CASRPGQGFVKLFF
TRBD1	.	TRBV6-5	TRBJ1-2	TGTGCCAGCAGTTACAGCCGGGACAGTAACTATGGCTACACCTTC	CASSYSRDSNYGYTF
TRBD1	.	TRBV19	TRBJ1-4	TGTGCCAGTAGTTTATCCCGGACAGGGAGGTCCGAAAAACTGTTTTTT	CASSLSRTGRSEKLFF
.	.	TRBV25-1	TRBJ1-1	TGTGCCAGCAGTGCTATAACGGCGGGACGGAGGAACACTGAAGCTTTCTTT	CASSAITAGRRNTEAFF
TRBD1	.	TRBV14	TRBJ2-7	TGTGCCAGCAGCCAAGAGGCCAGGGGGAGCTCCTACGAGCAGTACTTC	CASSQEARGSSYEQYF
.	.	TRBV28	TRBJ2-1	TGTGCCAGCAGTTTATCCGGACATACTGAGCAGTTCTTC	CASSLSGHTEQFF
TRBD2	.	TRBV19	TRBJ2-7	TGTGCCAGTAGTAACGGACTAGCGGGGGGGCACGAGCAGTACTTC	CASSNGLAGGHEQYF
TRBD1	.	TRBV2	TRBJ1-6	TGTGCCAGCAGAGAGGGACAGGGGGCCCCCCTCCACTTT	CASREGQGAPLHF
.	.	TRBV5-8	TRBJ1-5	TGTGCCAGCAGCTTGGCCGTGGCAAGCGGCAATCAGCCCCAGCATTTT	CASSLAVASGNQPQHF
TRBD1	.	TRBV4-1	TRBJ2-2	TGCGCCAGCAGCCAGGATACAGGGGGGAACACCGGGGAGCTGTTTTTT	CASSQDTGGNTGELFF
.	few	TRBV29-1	TRBJ2-7	TGCAGCGTTCTCGTTGCAGATACCTACGAGCAGTACTTC	CSVLVADTYEQYF
.	.	TRBV28	TRBJ1-1	TGTGCCAGCAGTTTTCAACAGGGCTTCGCGAACACTGAAGCTTTCTTT	CASSFQQGFANTEAFF
.	once	TRBV12-5	TRBJ1-1	TGTGCTAGTGGTTTAAGAGGGGGCACTGAAGCTTTCTTT	CASGLRGGTEAFF
.	.	TRBV20-1	TRBJ1-1	TGCAGTGGCTTACAGAACACTGAAGCTTTCTTT	CSGLQNTEAFF
.	.	TRBV27	TRBJ1-6	TGTGCCAGCAAAGTGGAGGCAAACGCTGCAAGCTCCTATAATTCACCCCTCCACTTT	CASKVEANAASSYNSPLHF
.	.	TRBV12-3/TRBV12-4	TRBJ1-2	TGTGCCACCCGGGGGGTGTGGGATGGCTACACCTTC	CATRGVWDGYTF
TRBD1	.	TRBV19	TRBJ1-5	TGTGCCAGTAGACCGACAGGGGGCGATCAGCCCCAGCATTTT	CASRPTGGDQPQHF
.	.	TRBV19	TRBJ2-7	TGTGCCAGTAGTATTCTGGTGGGGGGCGAGCAGTACTTC	CASSILVGGEQYF
.	.	TRBV12-5	TRBJ2-3	TGTGCTAGTGGTTTGGTACTAGCTCAGCAGTATTTT	CASGLVLAQQYF
TRBD1	.	TRBV5-4	TRBJ1-1	TGTGCCAGCAGCCTCCCCGGGACAGGTGCCACTGAAGCTTTCTTT	CASSLPGTGATEAFF
.	.	TRBV15	TRBJ2-1	TGTGCCACCAGCAGAGGAAGACAGCGTGGGGATGAGCAGTTCTTC	CATSRGRQRGDEQFF